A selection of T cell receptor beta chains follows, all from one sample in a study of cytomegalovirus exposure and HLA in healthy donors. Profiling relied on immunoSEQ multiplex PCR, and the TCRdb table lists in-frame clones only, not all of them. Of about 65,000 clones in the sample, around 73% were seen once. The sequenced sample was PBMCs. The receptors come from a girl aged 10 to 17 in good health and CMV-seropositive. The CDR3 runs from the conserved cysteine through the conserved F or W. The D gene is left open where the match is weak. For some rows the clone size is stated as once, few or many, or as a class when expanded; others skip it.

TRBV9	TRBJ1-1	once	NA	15	TGTGCCAGCAGCTCCCAGAGAGGGCGGAACACTGAAGCTTTCTTT	CASSSQRGRNTEAFF
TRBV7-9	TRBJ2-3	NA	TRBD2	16	TGTGCCAGCAGCTCGGTCCAAGCGGGACCCACAGATACGCAGTATTTT	CASSSVQAGPTDTQYF
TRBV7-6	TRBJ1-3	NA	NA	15	TGTGCCAGCAGCTTAGCCCCCTTATCTGGAAACACCATATATTTT	CASSLAPLSGNTIYF
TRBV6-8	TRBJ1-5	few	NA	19	TGTGCCAGCAGTTACCCAGACAGGTTCCCCCCATATAGCAATCAGCCCCAGCATTTT	CASSYPDRFPPYSNQPQHF
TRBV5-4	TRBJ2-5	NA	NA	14	TGTGCCAGCAGATTGTGGGAGGCAGAAGAGACCCAGTACTTC	CASRLWEAEETQYF
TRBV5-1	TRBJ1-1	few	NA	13	TGCGCCAGCGGAGAGACAGCGAACACTGAAGCTTTCTTT	CASGETANTEAFF
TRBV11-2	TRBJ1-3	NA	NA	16	TGTGCCAGCAGCCCGACCCGCGGGGTCGCTGGAAACACCATATATTTT	CASSPTRGVAGNTIYF
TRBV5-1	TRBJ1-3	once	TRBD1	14	TGCGCCAGCAGCGGCGGGACAGAAGGAAACACCATATATTTT	CASSGGTEGNTIYF
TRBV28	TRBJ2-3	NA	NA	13	TGTGCCAGCAGTTTTCCGTGGCAAGATACGCAGTATTTT	CASSFPWQDTQYF
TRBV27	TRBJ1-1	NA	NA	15	TGTGCCAGCAGCTCCTTGAGCGGGCGGGGCGCTGAAGCTTTCTTT	CASSSLSGRGAEAFF
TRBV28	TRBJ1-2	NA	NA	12	TGTGCCAGCAGTTTGGGGGGGCATGGCTACACCTTC	CASSLGGHGYTF
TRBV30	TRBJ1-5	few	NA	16	TGTGCCTGGAGTGTCCAGGGGAGGGATAGCAATCAGCCCCAGCATTTT	CAWSVQGRDSNQPQHF
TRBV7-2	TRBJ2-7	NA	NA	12	TGTGCCAGCTCGGAGCTTTCCTACGAGCAGTACTTC	CASSELSYEQYF
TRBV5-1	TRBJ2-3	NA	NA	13	TGCGCCAGCAGCGCGCAGGGGACAGATACGCAGTATTTT	CASSAQGTDTQYF
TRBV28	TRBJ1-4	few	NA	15	TGTGCCAGCAGAGATCCGACGGCAGGGGATGAAAAACTGTTTTTT	CASRDPTAGDEKLFF
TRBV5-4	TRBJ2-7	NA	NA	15	TGTGCCAGCAGCTCGCCGGGACATGGATTCTACGAGCAGTACTTC	CASSSPGHGFYEQYF
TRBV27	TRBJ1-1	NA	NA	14	TGTGCCAGCAGTTTGCAGGGCGTGAACACTGAAGCTTTCTTT	CASSLQGVNTEAFF
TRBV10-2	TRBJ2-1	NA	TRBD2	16	TGCGCCAGCAGTGGTCTAGCGGGAGTAGGTTACAATGAGCAGTTCTTC	CASSGLAGVGYNEQFF
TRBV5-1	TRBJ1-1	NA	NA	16	TGCGCCAGCAGCTTGTGGGGCGAGTCGATGAACACTGAAGCTTTCTTT	CASSLWGESMNTEAFF
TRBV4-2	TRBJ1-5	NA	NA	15	TGTGCCAGCAGCCTAAATCCCAGGGAGGATCAGCCCCAGCATTTT	CASSLNPREDQPQHF
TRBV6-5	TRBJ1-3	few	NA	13	TGTGCCAGCAGTCGTACAGCTGGAAACACCATATATTTT	CASSRTAGNTIYF
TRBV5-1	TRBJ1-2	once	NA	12	TGCGCCAGCAGCTTGGGGGGGGTTGGCTACACCTTC	CASSLGGVGYTF
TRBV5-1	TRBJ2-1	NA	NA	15	TGCGCCAGCAGCTTGGGCGGGGTCCCCAGTAATGAGCAGTTCTTC	CASSLGGVPSNEQFF
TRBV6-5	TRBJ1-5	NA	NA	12	TGTGCCAGCAGTAGGGGGACCCAGCCCCAGCATTTT	CASSRGTQPQHF
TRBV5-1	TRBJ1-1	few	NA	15	TGCGCCAGCAGCTTGGATGCAGCTAGGAACACTGAAGCTTTCTTT	CASSLDAARNTEAFF
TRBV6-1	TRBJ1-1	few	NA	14	TGTGCCAGCAGCACTTCCACAGAGAACACTGAAGCTTTCTTT	CASSTSTENTEAFF